These T cell receptor beta chains were read from a single sample in a study of cytomegalovirus exposure and HLA in healthy donors. Sequencing used immunoSEQ multiplex PCR; TCRdb keeps in-frame clones, though not all of them. The sample totals 40,000 to 60,000 clones. Sequenced: PBMCs. The source is a man aged 40-55 years in good health and CMV-seropositive. Each CDR3 is given with its conserved first and last residue.

TRBV4-3	TRBJ1-2	CASSQESRGGGYTF
TRBV10-3	TRBJ2-2	CANQGVLAGELFF
TRBV6-4	TRBJ1-2	CASSDSEGAGYGYTF
TRBV30	TRBJ1-6	CAWSDRGRAYNSPLHF
TRBV5-1	TRBJ1-2	CASSFLGRANYGYTF
TRBV25-1	TRBJ2-7	CASQASYEQYF
TRBV6-5	TRBJ1-2	CASSRGGGGLNGYTF
TRBV6-6	TRBJ2-4	CASSLEAVNIQYF
TRBV28	TRBJ2-5	CASTDSDRGPQETQYF
TRBV19	TRBJ2-7	CASSLGQGVYEQYF
TRBV19	TRBJ1-5	CASSTLMGRQHF
TRBV5-1	TRBJ2-7	CASSPHQGGYEQYF
TRBV19	TRBJ1-2	CASRGEEGNYGYTF
TRBV28	TRBJ2-3	CASSLFATSRVRTQYF
TRBV30	TRBJ1-6	CAWRDSYNSPLHF
TRBV28	TRBJ2-7	CASHRSGFYEQYF
TRBV7-2	TRBJ2-7	CASSRGGVDEQYF
TRBV7-8	TRBJ2-7	CASSPPRRGPYEQYF
TRBV6-5	TRBJ1-2	CASSIQGPKDYGYTF
TRBV5-6	TRBJ2-7	CASSLLQSYEQYF
TRBV19	TRBJ2-3	CASSTRTSGGTDTQYF
TRBV6-5	TRBJ2-7	CASSYTSSTYEQYF
TRBV9	TRBJ2-2	CASSTWTGELFF
TRBV28	TRBJ2-7	CASSSTGQGVSYEQYF
TRBV2	TRBJ1-1	CASSALADNTEAFF
TRBV15	TRBJ1-2	CATSRFSRLDNGYTF
TRBV5-4	TRBJ2-5	CASSSAGGVRETQYF
TRBV9	TRBJ2-7	CASSSGRAGGFYEQYF
TRBV7-9	TRBJ1-6	CASSHGTPDNSPLHF
TRBV6-5	TRBJ1-4	CASRGQINEKLFF
TRBV11-2	TRBJ1-1	CASSLGSSNTEAFF
TRBV7-9	TRBJ2-3	CASSLRSDKRVTDTQYF
TRBV20-1	TRBJ2-5	CSPELQETQYF
TRBV12-5	TRBJ1-1	CASGLVLSGNTEAFF
TRBV14	TRBJ2-1	CASSPLGADNEQFF
TRBV4-3	TRBJ2-1	CASSPELYNEQFF
TRBV5-1	TRBJ2-3	CASSRRGGYGTDTQYF
TRBV7-3	TRBJ2-7	CASSLAAGPTYEQYF
TRBV28	TRBJ1-4	CASSPGTGGGKLFF
TRBV29-1	TRBJ2-2	CSVNSPTGELFF
TRBV19	TRBJ2-1	CASSTGDSYNEQFF
TRBV7-9	TRBJ1-5	CASSPGGQPQHF
TRBV6-1	TRBJ2-7	CASRGRGSYEQYF
TRBV27	TRBJ2-2	CASSLTRNGELFF
TRBV6-8	TRBJ1-2	CARPSAAAERGYTF
TRBV5-1	TRBJ2-3	CASSLDGGGAADTQYF
TRBV5-1	TRBJ2-5	CASSWRPTGVSETQYF
TRBV27	TRBJ1-1	CASSPSWQGGMDTEAFF
TRBV7-8	TRBJ1-1	CASSPEWGEEAFF
TRBV6-5	TRBJ2-7	CASGTNSYEQYF
TRBV30	TRBJ2-2	CAWSTGGGGTGELFF
TRBV5-5	TRBJ1-2	CASSSGLYGYTF
TRBV14	TRBJ2-1	CATDAIAGGINEQFF
TRBV7-9	TRBJ2-7	CASSLATSTSYEQYF
TRBV2	TRBJ1-4	CASSETHRGEKLFF
TRBV2	TRBJ2-2	CASSVGGVTGELFF
TRBV7-9	TRBJ1-1	CASSLGRLGYTEAFF
TRBV10-3	TRBJ2-7	CAITRTGSSYEQYF
TRBV11-3	TRBJ2-3	CASSYGLAPGGTQYF
TRBV6-5	TRBJ2-4	CASPPLGDSQNIQYF